This T cell receptor beta chain appears in the sequencing data of a study of blood T cells in healthy people across ages. In the study overall: Template switching retrieved approximately one barcoded beta molecule for each two T cells. Findings of the study overall: It was not possible, with unsorted PBMCs, to conclusively compare naive and antigen-experienced cells.

Of note for this clonotype: Antigen specificity is unknown.

The junction had 7 bases not matched to a gene; V was cut back by 1 base and J by 5 bases. The CDR3 spans 16 residues. Germline loops: CDR1 SGHTA, CDR2 FQGNSA. Donors gave 9 to 10 milliliters of peripheral blood apiece. Alongside a J-beta primer mix, a sample-barcoded 5' primer served in a second PCR lasting roughly 6 to 11 cycles. TCRdb reprocessed the 5' RACE reads via MiXCR and lists one record per CDR3 protein. Of around 800,000 distinct CDR3 sequences in the sample, roughly 44% are singletons; the top ten hold under 20%. The chain combines TRBV7-2 with TRBJ2-5; 10 bases fit TRBD1. The origin of this receptor is a man in his 60s in good health. Sequencing used blood. The CDR3 is CASSLGGQGKGETQYF. The CDR3 bases are TGTGCCAGCAGCTTAGGGGGACAGGGGAAGGGGGAGACCCAGTACTTC.